Below, 9 T cell receptor beta chains from the same sample are listed, as sequenced in a study of cytomegalovirus exposure and HLA in healthy donors. Sequencing used immunoSEQ multiplex PCR; TCRdb keeps in-frame clones, though not all of them. The sample includes more than 85,000 clones, around nine tenths of them seen just once. What was sequenced was PBMCs. The receptors come from a woman in her late teens or twenties in good health and CMV-seronegative.

The V gene is TRBV18, the J gene TRBJ2-7, with D tentatively TRBD2 (6 bases). Germline CDR1 KGHSH, CDR2 LQKENI. CDR3 length: 15 amino acids. V lost 2 bases to trimming and J lost 0 bases, with 11 bases between them. The CDR3 here is CASSPTSTSSYEQYF. The CDR3 bases are TGTGCCAGCTCACCAACTAGCACGAGCTCCTACGAGCAGTACTTC.

The J gene is TRBJ1-1, the V gene TRBV5-1; D might be TRBD1 (5 bases). V was clipped by 5 bases and J by 3 bases, with 17 bases between them. CDR3 length: 15 residues. Germline CDR1 SGHRS, CDR2 YFSETQ. The CDR3 spells CASRATGGRYTEAFF. The CDR3 DNA follows: TGCGCCAGCAGGGCCACAGGTGGTAGGTACACTGAAGCTTTCTTT.

This clone was seen only once. This chain joins TRBV7-9 and TRBJ1-2; TRBD1 is a possible D gene (6 bases). The germline V and J ends were trimmed by 3 bases and 5 bases, with 13 bases remaining between them. CDR1 SEHNR and CDR2 FQNEAQ come from the germline V gene (reference sequence). There are 14 residues in the CDR3. CDR3 sequence reads: CASSLRLGGYGYTF. CDR3 DNA: TGTGCCAGCAGCTTGCGCCTAGGGGGTTATGGCTACACCTTC.

The chain joins TRBV27 to TRBJ2-7; TRBD2 matches at 8 bases. The CDR3 loop spans 13 amino acids. The germline V gene has CDR1 MNHEY and CDR2 SMNVEV (reference sequence). The V and J ends lost 7 bases and 6 bases, in that order; junction bases with no gene match: 8. This CDR3 reads CASKIAGSTEQYF. The CDR3 nucleotides are TGTGCCAGCAAAATAGCGGGATCGACCGAGCAGTACTTC.

The chain links TRBV18 to TRBJ2-3; TRBD2 matches 8 bases. Germline loops: CDR1 KGHSH, CDR2 LQKENI. The CDR3 runs to 15 residues. J was trimmed by 0 bases and V by 3 bases; bases with no gene match: 2. The CDR3: CASSPASGSTDTQYF. The CDR3 DNA reads as TGTGCCAGCTCACCTGCTAGCGGGAGCACAGATACGCAGTATTTT.

The V call is TRBV5-6, the J call TRBJ2-3, with 7 bases that match TRBD2. The CDR3 sequence is 13 residues long. Looked up from germline, CDR1 is SGHDT and CDR2 is YYEEEE. With V trimmed by 5 bases and J by 9 bases, 9 bases remained unmatched. DNA for the CDR3: TGTGCCAGCAGAGATAGTTCGCGGGGGACGCAGTATTTT. Translation gives CASRDSSRGTQYF.

Only one count was recorded for this clone. The CDR3 nucleotides are TGTGCCGGAGGGGAGAATATGAACACTGAAGCTTTCTTT. Translation: CAGGENMNTEAFF. The rearrangement joins TRBV19 to TRBJ1-1; tentative D call: TRBD1 (5 bases). Germline assignment: CDR1 LNHDA and CDR2 SQIVND (reference sequence). The V gene lost 11 bases and the J gene lost 0 bases, with 13 bases spanning the gap. The CDR3 sequence is 13 residues long.

This chain connects TRBV5-1 to TRBJ2-3, with a possible D match to TRBD2 (6 bases). V lost 0 bases and J lost 2, with 13 bases in between. The germline gives CDR1 SGHRS, CDR2 YFSETQ. The CDR3 has 16 amino acids. CDR3 residues: CASSLAAGRSTDTQYF. The CDR3 DNA sequence: TGCGCCAGCAGCTTGGCGGCGGGGAGATCCACAGATACGCAGTATTTT. Full variable domain (outside the CDR3, taken from reference TRBV5-1 and TRBJ2-3): KAGVTQTPRYLIKTRGQQVTLSCSPISGHRSVSWYQQTPGQGLQFLFEYFSETQRNKGNFPGRFSGRQFSNSRSEMNVSTLELGDSALYLCASSLAAGRSTDTQYFGPGTRLTVL.

The chain is built from TRBV19 and TRBJ2-6, with 10 bases matching TRBD2. The CDR3 consists of 18 residues. J gave up 0 bases and V 2 bases, and 4 bases lay outside the gene matches. CDR1 LNHDA and CDR2 SQIVND come from the germline V gene (reference sequence). CDR3 DNA sequence: TGTGCCAGTAGTATACTAGCGGGAGTTCCCTCTGGGGCCAACGTCCTGACTTTC. Its translation: CASSILAGVPSGANVLTF.